This note documents a single TCR beta chain sequence. The CDR3 consists of 16 residues. Germline trimming cut 2 bases from V and 5 bases from J; bases unmatched to any gene: 8. Germline V gene lookup returns CDR1 SGHAT and CDR2 FQNNGV. This entry belongs to a study of blood T cell repertoires in COVID-19. Study overall: Sources were T cells, B-cell-depleted T cells, or PBMCs; the material itself was cDNA or gDNA.

Methods used by the authors: For nucleated cells, counts were estimated from reference gene primer amplification. Measured with immunoSEQ multiplex PCR; TCRdb has only the in-frame clones, and not every one. The V and J calls and clone size are taken from that table; D and trimming were inferred from the DNA. Found here are fewer than 350,000 clones, around 89% of them singletons; the top ten hold about 1.7%. This clonotype originated in a woman under 30 with acute COVID-19. Sequences were obtained from PBMCs or T cells enriched from blood (not recorded which). This rearrangement joins TRBV11-2 to TRBJ2-7, with 11 bases fitting TRBD2. For the CDR3, the DNA is TGTGCCAGCAGCTTAAGGGGCCTAGCGGGAGGTAACGAGCAGTACTTC. This sequence encodes CASSLRGLAGGNEQYF.